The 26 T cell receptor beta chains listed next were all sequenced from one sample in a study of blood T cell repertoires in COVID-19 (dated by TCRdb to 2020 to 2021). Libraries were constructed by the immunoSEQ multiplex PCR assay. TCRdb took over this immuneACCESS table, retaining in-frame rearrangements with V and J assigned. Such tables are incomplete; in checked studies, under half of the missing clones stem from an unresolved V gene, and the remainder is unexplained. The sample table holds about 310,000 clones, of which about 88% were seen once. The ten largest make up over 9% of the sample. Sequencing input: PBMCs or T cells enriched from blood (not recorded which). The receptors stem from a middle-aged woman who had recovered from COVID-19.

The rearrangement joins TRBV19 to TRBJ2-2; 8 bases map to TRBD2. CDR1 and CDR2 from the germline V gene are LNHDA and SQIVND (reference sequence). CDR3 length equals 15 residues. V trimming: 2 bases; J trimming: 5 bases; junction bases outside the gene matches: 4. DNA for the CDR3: TGTGCCAGTAGTATACGGGGGGGAAGTACCGGGGAGCTGTTTTTT. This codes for CASSIRGGSTGELFF.

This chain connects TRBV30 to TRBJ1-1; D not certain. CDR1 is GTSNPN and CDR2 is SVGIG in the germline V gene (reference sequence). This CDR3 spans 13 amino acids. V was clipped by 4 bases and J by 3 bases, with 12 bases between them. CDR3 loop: CAWMYELDTEAFF. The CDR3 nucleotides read TGTGCCTGGATGTATGAGCTGGACACTGAAGCTTTCTTT.

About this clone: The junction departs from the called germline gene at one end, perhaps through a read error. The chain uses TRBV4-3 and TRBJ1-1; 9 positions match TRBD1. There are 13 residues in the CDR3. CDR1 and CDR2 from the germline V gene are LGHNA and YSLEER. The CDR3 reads CASSQDVGTGRNF. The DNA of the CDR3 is TGCGCCAGCAGCCAAGACGTTGGGACAGGGAGAAATTTT.

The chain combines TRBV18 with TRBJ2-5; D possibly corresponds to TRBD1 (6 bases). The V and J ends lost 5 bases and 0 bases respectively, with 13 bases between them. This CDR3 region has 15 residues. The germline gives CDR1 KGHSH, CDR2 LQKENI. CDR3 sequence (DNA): TGTGCCAGCTCAGTCGGGGCAGGGGACCAAGAGACCCAGTACTTC. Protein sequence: CASSVGAGDQETQYF.

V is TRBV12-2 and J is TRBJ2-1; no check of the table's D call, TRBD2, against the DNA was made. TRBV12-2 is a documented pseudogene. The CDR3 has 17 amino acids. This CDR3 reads CASRLEYSVLSYNEQFF. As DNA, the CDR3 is TGTGCAAGTCGCTTAGAGTATAGCGTCCTATCCTACAATGAGCAGTTCTTC.

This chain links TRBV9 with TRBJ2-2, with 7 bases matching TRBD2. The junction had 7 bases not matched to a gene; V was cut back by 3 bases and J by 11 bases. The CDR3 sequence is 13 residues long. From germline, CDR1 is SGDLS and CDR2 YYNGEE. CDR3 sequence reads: CASSDAGVGELFF. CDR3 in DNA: TGTGCCAGCAGCGACGCGGGGGTCGGTGAGCTGTTTTTT.

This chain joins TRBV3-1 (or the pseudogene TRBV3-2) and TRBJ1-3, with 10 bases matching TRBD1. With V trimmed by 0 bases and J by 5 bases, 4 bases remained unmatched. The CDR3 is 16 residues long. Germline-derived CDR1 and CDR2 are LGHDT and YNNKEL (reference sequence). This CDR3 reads CASSQEWDRGRNTIYF. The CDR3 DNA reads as TGTGCCAGCAGCCAAGAATGGGACAGGGGAAGAAACACCATATATTTT.

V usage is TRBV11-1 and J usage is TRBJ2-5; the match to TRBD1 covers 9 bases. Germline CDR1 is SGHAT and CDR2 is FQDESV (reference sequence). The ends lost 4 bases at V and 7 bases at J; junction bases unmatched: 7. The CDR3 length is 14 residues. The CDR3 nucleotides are TGTGCCAGCAGCTCGGGACAGGGAGTAGGGACCCAGTACTTC. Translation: CASSSGQGVGTQYF.

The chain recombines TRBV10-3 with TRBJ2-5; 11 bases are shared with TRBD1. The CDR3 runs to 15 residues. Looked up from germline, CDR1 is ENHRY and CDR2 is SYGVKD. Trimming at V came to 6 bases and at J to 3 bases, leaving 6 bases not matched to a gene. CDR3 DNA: TGTGCCATCAGGGGCCCGGGACAGGGGGAAGAGACCCAGTACTTC. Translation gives CAIRGPGQGEETQYF.

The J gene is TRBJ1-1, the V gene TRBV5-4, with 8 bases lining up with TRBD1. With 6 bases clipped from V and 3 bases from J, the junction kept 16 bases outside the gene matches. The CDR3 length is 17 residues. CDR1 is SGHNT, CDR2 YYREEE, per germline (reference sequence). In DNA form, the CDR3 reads TGTGCCAGCAACCGGGGGGACAGGTTAGTAAGGGACACTGAAGCTTTCTTT. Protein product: CASNRGDRLVRDTEAFF. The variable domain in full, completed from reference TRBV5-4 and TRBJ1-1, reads ETGVTQSPTHLIKTRGQQVTLRCSSQSGHNTVSWYQQALGQGPQFIFQYYREEENGRGNFPPRFSGLQFPNYSSELNVNALELDDSALYLCASNRGDRLVRDTEAFFGQGTRLTVV.

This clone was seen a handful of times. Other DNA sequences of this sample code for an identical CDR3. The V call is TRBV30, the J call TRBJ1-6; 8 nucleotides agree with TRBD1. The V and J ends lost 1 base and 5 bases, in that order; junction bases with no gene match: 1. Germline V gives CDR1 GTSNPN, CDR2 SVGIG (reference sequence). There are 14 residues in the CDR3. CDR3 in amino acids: CAWSAGQDNSPLHF. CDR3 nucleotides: TGTGCCTGGAGTGCGGGACAGGATAATTCACCCCTCCACTTT.

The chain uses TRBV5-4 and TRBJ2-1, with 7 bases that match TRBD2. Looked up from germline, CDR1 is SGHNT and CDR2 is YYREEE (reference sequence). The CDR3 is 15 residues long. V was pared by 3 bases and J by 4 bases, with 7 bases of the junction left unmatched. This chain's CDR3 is CASSWLAAGYNEQFF. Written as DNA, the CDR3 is TGTGCCAGCAGCTGGCTAGCGGCGGGGTACAATGAGCAGTTCTTC.

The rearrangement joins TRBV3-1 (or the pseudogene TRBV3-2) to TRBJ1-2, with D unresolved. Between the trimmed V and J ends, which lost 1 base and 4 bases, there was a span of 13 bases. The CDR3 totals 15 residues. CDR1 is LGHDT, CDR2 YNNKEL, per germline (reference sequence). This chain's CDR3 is CASSQAAGWAYGYTF. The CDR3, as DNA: TGTGCCAGCAGCCAAGCCGCGGGGTGGGCCTATGGCTACACCTTC.

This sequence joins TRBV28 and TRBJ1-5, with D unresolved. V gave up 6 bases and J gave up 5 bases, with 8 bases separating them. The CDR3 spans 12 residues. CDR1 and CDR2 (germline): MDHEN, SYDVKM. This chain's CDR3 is CASSQSDQPQHF. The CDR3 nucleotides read TGTGCCAGCAGCCAGAGCGATCAGCCCCAGCATTTT.

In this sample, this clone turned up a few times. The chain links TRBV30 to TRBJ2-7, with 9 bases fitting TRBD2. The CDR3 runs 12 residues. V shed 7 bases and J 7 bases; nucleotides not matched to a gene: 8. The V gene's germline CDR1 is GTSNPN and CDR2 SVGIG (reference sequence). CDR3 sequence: CASSSGRREQYF. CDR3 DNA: TGTGCCTCAAGTAGCGGGAGACGGGAGCAGTACTTC.

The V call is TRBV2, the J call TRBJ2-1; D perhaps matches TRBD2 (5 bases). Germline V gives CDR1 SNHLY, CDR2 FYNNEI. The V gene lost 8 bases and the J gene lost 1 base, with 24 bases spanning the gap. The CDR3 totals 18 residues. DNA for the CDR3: TGTGCCAGCGCCCTCCGAGGGCCCGGGGTAAGGTCCTACAATGAGCAGTTCTTC. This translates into CASALRGPGVRSYNEQFF.

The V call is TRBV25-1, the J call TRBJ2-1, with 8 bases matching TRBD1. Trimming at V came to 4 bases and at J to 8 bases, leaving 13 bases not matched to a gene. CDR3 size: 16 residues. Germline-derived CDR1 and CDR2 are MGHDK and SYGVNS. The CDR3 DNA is TGTGCCAGCAGTGGATATACTTATTCGGACAGGGATGAGCAGTTCTTC. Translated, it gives CASSGYTYSDRDEQFF.

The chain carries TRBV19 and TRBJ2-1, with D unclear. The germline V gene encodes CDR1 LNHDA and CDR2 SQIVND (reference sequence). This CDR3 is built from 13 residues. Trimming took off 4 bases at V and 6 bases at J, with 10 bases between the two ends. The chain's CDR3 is CASSSRFFNEQFF. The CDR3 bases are TGTGCCAGTAGTAGCAGGTTTTTCAATGAGCAGTTCTTC.

The CDR3 sequence: CASSQPWTGDGNQPQHF. The CDR3 DNA reads as TGTGCCAGCAGCCAACCCTGGACAGGGGATGGGAATCAGCCCCAGCATTTT. The rearrangement joins TRBV2 to TRBJ1-5; TRBD1 matches at 9 bases. V lost 6 bases, J lost 4 bases, and 13 bases stayed unmatched. The germline V gene has CDR1 SNHLY and CDR2 FYNNEI. This CDR3 contains 17 residues. The complete variable domain, with remaining parts taken from reference TRBV2 and TRBJ1-5, reads EPEVTQTPSHQVTQMGQEVILRCVPISNHLYFYWYRQILGQKVEFLVSFYNNEISEKSEIFDDQFSVERPDGSNFTLKIRSTKLEDSAMYFCASSQPWTGDGNQPQHFGDGTRLSIL.

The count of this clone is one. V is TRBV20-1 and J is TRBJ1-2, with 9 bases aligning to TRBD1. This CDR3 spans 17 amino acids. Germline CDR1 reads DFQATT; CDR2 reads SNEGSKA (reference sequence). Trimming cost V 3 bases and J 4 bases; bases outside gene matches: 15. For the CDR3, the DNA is TGCAGTGCTAGTTTCAGGGACAGGGCTACGTCAGGCTATGGCTACACCTTC. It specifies CSASFRDRATSGYGYTF.

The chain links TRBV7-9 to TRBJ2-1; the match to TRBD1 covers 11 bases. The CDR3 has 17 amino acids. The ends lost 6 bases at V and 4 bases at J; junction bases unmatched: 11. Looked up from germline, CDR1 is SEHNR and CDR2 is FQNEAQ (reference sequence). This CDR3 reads CASSTAGTGGNYNEQFF. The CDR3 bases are TGTGCCAGCAGTACAGCCGGGACAGGGGGTAATTACAATGAGCAGTTCTTC.

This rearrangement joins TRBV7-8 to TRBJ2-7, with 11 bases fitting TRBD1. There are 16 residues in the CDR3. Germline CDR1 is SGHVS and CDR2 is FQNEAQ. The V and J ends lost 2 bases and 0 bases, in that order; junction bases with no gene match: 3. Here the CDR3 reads CASSLPGQGGSYEQYF. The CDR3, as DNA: TGTGCCAGCAGCTTACCGGGACAGGGGGGCTCCTACGAGCAGTACTTC. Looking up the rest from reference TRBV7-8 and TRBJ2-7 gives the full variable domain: GAGVSQSPRYKVAKRGQDVALRCDPISGHVSLFWYQQALGQGPEFLTYFQNEAQLDKSGLPSDRFFAERPEGSVSTLKIQRTQQEDSAVYLCASSLPGQGGSYEQYFGPGTRLTVT.

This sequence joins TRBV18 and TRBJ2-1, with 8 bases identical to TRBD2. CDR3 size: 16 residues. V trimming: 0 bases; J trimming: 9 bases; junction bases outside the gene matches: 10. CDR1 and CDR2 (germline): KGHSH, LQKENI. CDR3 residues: CASSPPVRAGAIEQFF. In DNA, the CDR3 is TGTGCCAGCTCACCACCGGTTAGAGCGGGAGCGATTGAGCAGTTCTTC.

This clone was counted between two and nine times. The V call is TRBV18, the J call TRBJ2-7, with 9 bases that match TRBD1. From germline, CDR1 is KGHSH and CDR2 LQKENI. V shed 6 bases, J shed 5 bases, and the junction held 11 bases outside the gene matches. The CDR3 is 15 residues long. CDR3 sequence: CASSPGQGSTHEQYF. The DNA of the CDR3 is TGTGCCAGCTCGCCGGGACAGGGTTCGACTCACGAGCAGTACTTC. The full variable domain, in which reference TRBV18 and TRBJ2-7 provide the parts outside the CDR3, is NAGVMQNPRHLVRRRGQEARLRCSPMKGHSHVYWYRQLPEEGLKFMVYLQKENIIDESGMPKERFSAEFPKEGPSILRIQQVVRGDSAAYFCASSPGQGSTHEQYFGPGTRLTVT.

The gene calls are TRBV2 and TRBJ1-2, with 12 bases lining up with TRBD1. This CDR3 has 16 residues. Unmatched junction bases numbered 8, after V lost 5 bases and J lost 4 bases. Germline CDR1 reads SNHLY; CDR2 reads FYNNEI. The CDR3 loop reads CASSRSGTGGVYGYTF. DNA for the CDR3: TGTGCCAGCAGTCGATCCGGGACAGGGGGCGTCTATGGCTACACCTTC. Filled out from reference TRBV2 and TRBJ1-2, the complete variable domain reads EPEVTQTPSHQVTQMGQEVILRCVPISNHLYFYWYRQILGQKVEFLVSFYNNEISEKSEIFDDQFSVERPDGSNFTLKIRSTKLEDSAMYFCASSRSGTGGVYGYTFGSGTRLTVV.

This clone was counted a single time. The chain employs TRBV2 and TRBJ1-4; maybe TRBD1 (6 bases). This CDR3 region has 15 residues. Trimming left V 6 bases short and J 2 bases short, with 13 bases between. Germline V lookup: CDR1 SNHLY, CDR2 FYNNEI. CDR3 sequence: CASREQGTTNEKLFF. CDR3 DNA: TGTGCCAGCAGGGAACAGGGAACTACTAATGAAAAACTGTTTTTT.